This T cell receptor beta chain was identified in a study of Graves' ophthalmopathy and Graves' hyperthyroidism. Study at large: The collection of peripheral blood took place at initial diagnosis, before any treatment.

The TCR beta CDR3 regions underwent amplification from RNA transcripts. Second-round multiplex PCR came after a first-round RT-PCR that employed HTBI primers. Via MiXCR, TCRdb re-called the multiplex PCR reads, giving one row per CDR3 protein. The sample has some 750,000 distinct CDR3 sequences, roughly 41% seen once. The V and J ends lost 2 bases and 0 bases respectively, with 8 bases between them. The CDR3 has 14 amino acids. Germline V lookup: CDR1 SGHTS, CDR2 YDEGEE. Among the exclusions were patients with other autoimmune diseases, uncontrolled infections, pregnancy or lactation. As diagnostic evidence, clinical symptoms, serum thyroxine, TRAb, thyroid ultrasound and orbital computed tomography were relied upon.

The sample taken for sequencing was peripheral blood. The clonotype originates from an adult man with Graves' ophthalmopathy. V and J are TRBV5-8 and TRBJ1-1; D not resolved. Here the CDR3 reads CASSLQNLNTEAFF. The DNA for the CDR3 is TGTGCCAGCAGCTTACAGAATTTGAACACTGAAGCTTTCTTT.